This T cell receptor (beta chain) derives from a study of cytomegalovirus exposure and HLA in healthy donors. Study observations and caveats: Among donors in an Asian-associated ancestry cluster, a later analysis reportedly found fewer N-insertions than the roughly 610-donor mean.

Germline CDR1 MNHNS, CDR2 SASEGT. V was shortened by 6 bases and J by 0 bases, with 6 bases between the two germline ends. The CDR3 runs to 14 residues. This clone was seen only a few times. Its antigen is not known. The PCR used 60 Vbeta and 13 Jbeta primers. Produced via immunoSEQ multiplex PCR; TCRdb's table is partial and in-frame only. The top ten clones hold roughly 3% of a sample with roughly 150,000 clones, approximately 83% of them seen once. This chain connects TRBV6-1 to TRBJ2-6; D remains unclear. This TCR derives from a man aged 40-50 years in good health and CMV-seronegative. The source material was PBMCs. CDR3 sequence: CASRRLSGANVLTF. As DNA, the CDR3 is TGTGCCAGCAGGAGGCTCTCTGGGGCCAACGTCCTGACTTTC.